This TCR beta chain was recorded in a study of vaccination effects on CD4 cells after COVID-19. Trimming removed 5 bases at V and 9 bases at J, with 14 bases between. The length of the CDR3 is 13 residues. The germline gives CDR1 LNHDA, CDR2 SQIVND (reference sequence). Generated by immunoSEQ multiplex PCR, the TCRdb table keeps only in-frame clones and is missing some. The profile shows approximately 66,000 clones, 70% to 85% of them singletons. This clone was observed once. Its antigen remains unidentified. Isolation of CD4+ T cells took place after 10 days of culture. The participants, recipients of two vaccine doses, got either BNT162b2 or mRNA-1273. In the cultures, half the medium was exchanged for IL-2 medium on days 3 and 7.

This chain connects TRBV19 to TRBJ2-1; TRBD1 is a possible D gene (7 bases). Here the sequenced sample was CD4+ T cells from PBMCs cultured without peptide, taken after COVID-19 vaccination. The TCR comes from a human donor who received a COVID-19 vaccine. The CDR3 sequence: CASSDRDWGEQFF. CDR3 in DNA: TGTGCCAGTAGTGACAGGGACTGGGGTGAGCAGTTCTTC. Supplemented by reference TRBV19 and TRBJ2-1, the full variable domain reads DGGITQSPKYLFRKEGQNVTLSCEQNLNHDAMYWYRQDPGQGLRLIYYSQIVNDFQKGDIAEGYSVSREKKESFPLTVTSAQKNPTAFYLCASSDRDWGEQFFGPGTRLTVL.